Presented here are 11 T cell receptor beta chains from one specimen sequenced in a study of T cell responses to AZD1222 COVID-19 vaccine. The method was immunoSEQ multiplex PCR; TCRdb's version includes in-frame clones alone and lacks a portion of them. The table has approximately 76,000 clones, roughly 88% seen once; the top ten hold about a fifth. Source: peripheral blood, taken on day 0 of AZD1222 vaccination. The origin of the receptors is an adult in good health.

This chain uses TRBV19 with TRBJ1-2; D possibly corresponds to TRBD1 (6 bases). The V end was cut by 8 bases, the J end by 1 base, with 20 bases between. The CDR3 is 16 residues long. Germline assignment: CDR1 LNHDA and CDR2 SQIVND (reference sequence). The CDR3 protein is CASSTGGVLDNYGYTF. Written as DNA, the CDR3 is TGTGCCAGTTCAACGGGGGGCGTCCTTGATAACTATGGCTACACCTTC.

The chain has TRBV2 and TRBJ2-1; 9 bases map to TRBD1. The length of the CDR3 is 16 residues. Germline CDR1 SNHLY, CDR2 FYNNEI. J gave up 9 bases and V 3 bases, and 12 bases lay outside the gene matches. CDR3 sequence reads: CASSDKGQGEGGEQFF. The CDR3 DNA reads TGTGCCAGCAGTGACAAGGGACAGGGCGAGGGGGGTGAGCAGTTCTTC.

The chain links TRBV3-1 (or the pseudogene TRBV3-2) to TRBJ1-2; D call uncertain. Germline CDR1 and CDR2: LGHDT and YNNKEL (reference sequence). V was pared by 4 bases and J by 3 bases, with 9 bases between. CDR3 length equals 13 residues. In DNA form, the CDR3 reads TGTGCCAGCAGCCGCGGAGGAGACTATGGCTACACCTTC. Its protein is CASSRGGDYGYTF.

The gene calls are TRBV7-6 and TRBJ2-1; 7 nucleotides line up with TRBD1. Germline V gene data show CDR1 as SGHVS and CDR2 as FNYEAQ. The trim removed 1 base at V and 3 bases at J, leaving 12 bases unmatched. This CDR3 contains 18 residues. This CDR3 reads CASSLELSGGSNYNEQFF. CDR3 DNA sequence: TGTGCCAGCAGCTTAGAACTGTCAGGGGGTTCCAACTACAATGAGCAGTTCTTC.

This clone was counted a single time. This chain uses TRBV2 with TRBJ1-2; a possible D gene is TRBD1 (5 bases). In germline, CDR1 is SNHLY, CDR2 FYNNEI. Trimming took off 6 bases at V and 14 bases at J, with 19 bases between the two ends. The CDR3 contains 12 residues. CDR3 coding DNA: TGTGCCAGCAGGGACGGGGGGTCTGTACGGACCTTC. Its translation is CASRDGGSVRTF.

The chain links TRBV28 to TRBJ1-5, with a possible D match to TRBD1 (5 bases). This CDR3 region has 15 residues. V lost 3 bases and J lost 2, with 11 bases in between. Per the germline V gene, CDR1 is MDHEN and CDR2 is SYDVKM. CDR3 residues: CASSFPEGGNQPQHF. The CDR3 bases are TGTGCCAGCAGTTTCCCGGAAGGGGGCAATCAGCCCCAGCATTTT. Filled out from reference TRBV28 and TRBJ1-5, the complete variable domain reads DVKVTQSSRYLVKRTGEKVFLECVQDMDHENMFWYRQDPGLGLRLIYFSYDVKMKEKGDIPEGYSVSREKKERFSLILESASTNQTSMYLCASSFPEGGNQPQHFGDGTRLSIL.

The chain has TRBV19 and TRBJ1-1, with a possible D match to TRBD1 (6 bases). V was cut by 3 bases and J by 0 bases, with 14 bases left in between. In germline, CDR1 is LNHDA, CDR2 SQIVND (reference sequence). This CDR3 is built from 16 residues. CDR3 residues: CASSIPGQFMNTEAFF. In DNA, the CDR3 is TGTGCCAGTAGTATCCCCGGACAGTTCATGAACACTGAAGCTTTCTTT.

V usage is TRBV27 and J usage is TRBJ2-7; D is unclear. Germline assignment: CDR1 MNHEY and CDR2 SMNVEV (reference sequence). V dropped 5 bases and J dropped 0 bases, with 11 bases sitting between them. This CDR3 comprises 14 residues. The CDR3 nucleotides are TGTGCCAGCAGTCCAAGCACCCTCTCCTACGAGCAGTACTTC. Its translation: CASSPSTLSYEQYF.

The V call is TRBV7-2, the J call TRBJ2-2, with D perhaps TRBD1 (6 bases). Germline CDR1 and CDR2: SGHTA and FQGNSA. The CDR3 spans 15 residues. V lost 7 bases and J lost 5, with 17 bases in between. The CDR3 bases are TGTGCCAGCACCCAGAGAGGGGGACCTACCGGGGAGCTGTTTTTT. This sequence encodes CASTQRGGPTGELFF. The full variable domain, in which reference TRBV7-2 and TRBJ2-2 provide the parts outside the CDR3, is GAGVSQSPSNKVTEKGKDVELRCDPISGHTALYWYRQSLGQGLEFLIYFQGNSAPDKSGLPSDRFSAERTGGSVSTLTIQRTQQEDSAVYLCASTQRGGPTGELFFGEGSRLTVL.

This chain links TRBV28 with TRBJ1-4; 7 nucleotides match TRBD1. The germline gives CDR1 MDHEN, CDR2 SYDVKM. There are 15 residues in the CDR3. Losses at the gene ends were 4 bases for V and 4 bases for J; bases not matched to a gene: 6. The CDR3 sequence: CASSSSGGDNEKLFF. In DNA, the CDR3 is TGTGCCAGCAGTTCCTCAGGGGGGGATAATGAAAAACTGTTTTTT. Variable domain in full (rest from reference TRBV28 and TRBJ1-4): DVKVTQSSRYLVKRTGEKVFLECVQDMDHENMFWYRQDPGLGLRLIYFSYDVKMKEKGDIPEGYSVSREKKERFSLILESASTNQTSMYLCASSSSGGDNEKLFFGSGTQLSVL.

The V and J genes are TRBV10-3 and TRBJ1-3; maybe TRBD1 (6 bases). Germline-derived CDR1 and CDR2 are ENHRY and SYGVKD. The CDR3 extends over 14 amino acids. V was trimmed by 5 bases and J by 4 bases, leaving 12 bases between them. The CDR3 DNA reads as TGTGCCATCAGTAATGGGGGCTCCGGAAACACCATATATTTT. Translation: CAISNGGSGNTIYF.